This T cell receptor (beta chain) comes out of a study of technical replicates of blood from a few donors. TCRdb keeps only in-frame clones here, not all; method: immunoSEQ multiplex PCR. The sample has some 60,000 clones, over 75% seen once; the top ten hold about 5.2%. Germline CDR1 and CDR2: SGHTA and FQGNSA. The length of the CDR3 is 14 residues. V lost 6 bases and J lost 5, with 16 bases in between. This TCR was recovered from a human donor in good health. Some clones in this sample may be carry-over from other donors' samples. The chain employs TRBV7-2 and TRBJ1-1; D is unresolved. Specimen: PBMCs. CDR3 sequence reads: CASSSAGGVTEAFF. CDR3 coding DNA: TGTGCCAGCAGTAGTGCCGGCGGGGTAACTGAAGCTTTCTTT.